Presented here are 31 T cell receptor beta chains from one specimen sequenced in a study of T-cell reconstitution after alpha-beta-depleted transplantation in children listed by TCRdb under 2016. In the paper's terms, the time point label means: day 60 (about 2 months) after transplantation. The sample's treatment or condition label is to be understood as: allogeneic hematopoietic cell transplantation with graft depleted of TCRalphabeta T cells and CD19 B cells. The library was prepared using PCR. The reads were generated on an Illumina HiSeq 2500. To normalize quantification of the TCRbeta repertoire, the TCR libraries were built with molecular barcoding that relied on unique molecular identifiers. In TCRdb, the public reads were trimmed at Q25 with fastp and aligned with MiXCR, with productive beta chains retained. All rows with the same CDR3 protein become a single entry with the most common DNA and genes. A total of more than 40,000 distinct CDR3 sequences appear in this sample, around 9.2% of them only once. The ten largest clones take up approximately 30% of the sample.

This sample comprised PBMCs, mostly from graft donor cells, obtained 60 days after TCRalphabeta/CD19-depleted stem cell transplant. The receptors derive from a male patient between 2 and 10 years old who had a stem cell transplant for chronic granulomatous disease, so the T cells may come from the graft donor.

Many counts were recorded for this clonotype. The chain has TRBV10-3 and TRBJ2-3, with 10 bases lining up with TRBD1. The length of the CDR3 is 15 residues. The V segment lost 6 bases and the J segment 2 bases; nucleotides outside the gene matches: 5. The germline V gene encodes CDR1 ENHRY and CDR2 SYGVKD. The CDR3 DNA is TGTGCCATCAGCTCGGGACAGGGGTCCACAGATACGCAGTATTTT. It yields the protein CAISSGQGSTDTQYF.

This clonotype was counted a few times. The V gene is TRBV7-9, the J gene TRBJ2-4; D gene unclear. CDR3 length: 15 amino acids. The V and J ends lost 2 bases and 4 bases respectively, with 12 bases between them. Germline CDR1 SEHNR, CDR2 FQNEAQ (reference sequence). The CDR3 nucleotides read TGTGCCAGCAGCTTACCCACATTAGGGAAAAACATTCAGTACTTC. This gives the protein CASSLPTLGKNIQYF.

For this clonotype: At one end the junction does not follow the germline gene, possibly because of a read error. This chain links TRBV18 with TRBJ2-5, with 7 bases identical to TRBD1. The CDR3 has 15 residues. Germline V CDR1 and CDR2: KGHSH, LQKENI. This CDR3 is CACSPKIQGSETQYF. The CDR3 nucleotides are TGCGCCTGCTCACCGAAAATACAGGGGAGTGAGACCCAGTACTTC.

The table lists this clonotype with a few counts. The chain employs TRBV9 and TRBJ1-5; perhaps TRBD1 as D (6 bases). The V gene's germline CDR1 is SGDLS and CDR2 YYNGEE. This CDR3 comprises 16 residues. V lost 0 bases to trimming and J lost 1 base, with 11 bases between them. In DNA, the CDR3 is TGTGCCAGCAGCGTAGACGGAGGGGGAAGCAATCAGCCCCAGCATTTT. Its translation: CASSVDGGGSNQPQHF.

Many counts were recorded for this clonotype. V gene TRBV5-1 combines with J gene TRBJ2-2; no clear D gene. CDR3 length: 15 residues. V was shortened by 0 bases and J by 1 base, with 7 bases between the two germline ends. Germline V lookup: CDR1 SGHRS, CDR2 YFSETQ. CDR3 sequence reads: CASSLGFLNTGELFF. The CDR3 nucleotides read TGCGCCAGCAGCTTGGGCTTCCTGAACACCGGGGAGCTGTTTTTT.

At least ten counts were recorded for this clonotype. V and J are TRBV10-2 and TRBJ2-7; TRBD1 agrees at 7 bases. The J segment lost 3 bases and the V segment lost 8 bases, leaving 13 bases of the junction unmatched. Germline-derived CDR1 and CDR2 are WSHSY and SAAADI. The length of the CDR3 is 15 residues. CDR3: CASRPRGLVGYEQYF. CDR3 coding DNA: TGCGCCAGCCGGCCTAGGGGGCTTGTAGGCTACGAGCAGTACTTC.

Comment on this clonotype: A much bigger clone sits one base away, suggesting this may be a read error. The gene calls are TRBV5-1 and TRBJ2-3; 11 bases are a match to TRBD2. Germline CDR1 SGHRS, CDR2 YFSETQ. J lost 5 bases, V lost 4 bases, and 12 bases had no gene match. The CDR3 covers 17 residues. The CDR3 region has the DNA TGCGCCAGCAGCCCGGGACTAGCGGAAGGGCCGGGAGATACGCAGTATTTT. The encoded protein is CASSPGLAEGPGDTQYF.

The chain has TRBV7-2 and TRBJ2-5, with 8 nucleotides matching TRBD1. Losses at the gene ends were 5 bases for V and 4 bases for J; bases not matched to a gene: 9. The V gene's germline CDR1 is SGHTA and CDR2 FQGNSA. The CDR3 consists of 15 residues. CDR3 nucleotides: TGTGCCAGCAGCCCCCAGGGGGCTCGGGGAGAGACCCAGTACTTC. It yields the protein CASSPQGARGETQYF.

Comment on this clonotype: A much larger clone sits a single nucleotide away, making a read error possible. The rearrangement links TRBV20-1 to TRBJ2-3; possible D gene TRBD2, 6 bases. The V and J ends lost 1 base and 9 bases respectively, with 11 bases between them. The CDR3 extends over 12 amino acids. Germline CDR1 and CDR2: DFQATT and SNEGSKA (reference sequence). The CDR3 here is CSARVSGATQYF. DNA of the CDR3: TGCAGTGCTAGAGTATCGGGAGCCACGCAGTATTTT.

The table lists this clonotype with a few counts. The J gene is TRBJ2-4, the V gene TRBV27; 7 bases agree with TRBD2. From germline, CDR1 is MNHEY and CDR2 SMNVEV (reference sequence). The junction had 10 bases not matched to a gene; V was cut back by 5 bases and J by 9 bases. CDR3 length equals 14 residues. The CDR3 DNA reads as TGTGCCAGCAGTCTGACCACTAGCGCTACCATTCAGTACTTC. This codes for CASSLTTSATIQYF.

This clonotype was recorded many times. The chain recombines TRBV7-9 with TRBJ2-1; D not resolved. CDR3 length: 16 amino acids. The V gene's germline CDR1 is SEHNR and CDR2 FQNEAQ (reference sequence). The V and J ends lost 5 bases and 0 bases respectively, with 14 bases between them. The CDR3 is CASSPRAASSYNEQFF. The CDR3 coding sequence is TGTGCCAGCAGCCCCCGGGCCGCTAGCTCCTACAATGAGCAGTTCTTC.

V usage is TRBV5-1 and J usage is TRBJ2-3, with TRBD2 identical over 11 bases. The V and J ends lost 6 bases and 0 bases, in that order; junction bases with no gene match: 6. In germline, CDR1 is SGHRS, CDR2 YFSETQ. The CDR3 length is 16 residues. In DNA, the CDR3 is TGCGCCAGCACTAGCGGGGGGACAACTAGCACAGATACGCAGTATTTT. Encoded protein: CASTSGGTTSTDTQYF.

This clonotype was counted at least ten times. The rearrangement uses TRBV30 and TRBJ2-3, with 9 bases matching TRBD2. This CDR3 region has 13 residues. Trimming cost V 5 bases and J 3 bases; bases outside gene matches: 3. Germline CDR1 is GTSNPN and CDR2 is SVGIG (reference sequence). The CDR3 DNA sequence: TGTGCCTGGGGACTAGCGAGGACAGATACGCAGTATTTT. Protein sequence: CAWGLARTDTQYF.

This clonotype showed up just a few times. The rearrangement links TRBV12-3 or TRBV12-4 to TRBJ1-1, with D perhaps TRBD1 (5 bases). With 4 bases removed from V and 6 bases from J, the gap between germline ends came to 9 bases. This CDR3 has 12 residues. In nucleotides, the CDR3 is TGTGCCAGCAGTTGGGGACGGCCTGAAGCTTTCTTT. Protein product: CASSWGRPEAFF.

The rearrangement uses TRBV30 and TRBJ2-1; 10 bases agree with TRBD1. This CDR3 comprises 19 residues. V shed 2 bases and J 2 bases; nucleotides not matched to a gene: 15. CDR1 is GTSNPN, CDR2 SVGIG, per germline (reference sequence). CDR3 nucleotide sequence: TGTGCCTGGAGTTCCACAGAGGGACAGGGGAAGGTTACCTACAATGAGCAGTTCTTC. Translation: CAWSSTEGQGKVTYNEQFF.

In its sample, this clonotype was seen many times. The chain couples TRBV18 to TRBJ1-4, with 10 bases fitting TRBD1. The CDR3 contains 14 residues. Germline trimming cut 3 bases from V and 5 bases from J; bases unmatched to any gene: 0. Germline CDR1 KGHSH, CDR2 LQKENI. CDR3 DNA sequence: TGTGCCAGCTCACCGGGACAGGGGAATGAAAAACTGTTTTTT. Its translation: CASSPGQGNEKLFF.

This clonotype has a count of ten or more. The genes are TRBV29-1 and TRBJ2-1; TRBD2 matches at 7 bases. CDR1 is SQVTM and CDR2 is ANQGSEA in the germline V gene. This CDR3 is built from 10 residues. Losses at the gene ends were 8 bases for V and 12 bases for J; bases not matched to a gene: 7. The CDR3 spells CSTTAGRQFF. CDR3 sequence (DNA): TGCAGCACAACAGCGGGAAGGCAGTTCTTC.

This clonotype appeared a few times. The V call is TRBV6-1, the J call TRBJ2-3; 10 bases map to TRBD2. Germline V gives CDR1 MNHNS, CDR2 SASEGT. CDR3 length: 17 amino acids. V shed 6 bases, J shed 5 bases, and the junction held 14 bases outside the gene matches. The CDR3 DNA sequence: TGTGCCAGCAGCCCCCGTCTTCTAGCGGGAGTGGGAGATACGCAGTATTTT. The encoded protein is CASSPRLLAGVGDTQYF.

This clonotype was counted at least ten times. This sequence joins TRBV4-1 and TRBJ2-7; D is uncertain. Per the germline V gene, CDR1 is MGHRA and CDR2 is YSYEKL. Trimming removed 3 bases at V and 2 bases at J, with 11 bases between. CDR3 size: 14 residues. CDR3 bases: TGCGCCAGCAGCCACGTTGGCAGACCCTACGAGCAGTACTTC. Amino acids: CASSHVGRPYEQYF.

At least ten counts were recorded for this clonotype. V usage is TRBV5-1 and J usage is TRBJ2-3; 8 nucleotides align to TRBD1. Looked up from germline, CDR1 is SGHRS and CDR2 is YFSETQ. The V segment lost 7 bases and the J segment 5 bases; nucleotides outside the gene matches: 18. This CDR3 has 17 amino acids. CDR3 nucleotide sequence: TGCGCCAGCCAAACGGACAGGGTTGGAACTTTGAAAGATACGCAGTATTTT. This encodes CASQTDRVGTLKDTQYF.

This clonotype showed up many times. The chain is built from TRBV6-6 and TRBJ1-1; D is uncertain. The CDR3 covers 12 residues. Germline V gene data show CDR1 as MNHNY and CDR2 as SVGAGI (reference sequence). The germline V and J ends were trimmed by 7 bases and 7 bases, with 13 bases remaining between them. The CDR3 DNA reads TGTGCCAGCACCCTCTGGGGTAGTGAAGCTTTCTTT. Translation gives CASTLWGSEAFF.

This clonotype appeared many times. The V and J genes are TRBV7-2 and TRBJ1-1; 8 nucleotides line up with TRBD1. The CDR3 covers 10 residues. The germline CDR1 and CDR2 sequences are SGHTA and FQGNSA. J lost 12 bases, V lost 7 bases, and 4 bases had no gene match. The CDR3 protein is CASNQGASFF. The CDR3, as DNA: TGTGCCAGCAACCAGGGGGCGTCTTTCTTT.

The gene calls are TRBV9 and TRBJ1-2; D not resolved. Germline values: CDR1 SGDLS, CDR2 YYNGEE. The V and J ends lost 4 bases and 2 bases respectively, with 12 bases between them. The CDR3 has 14 residues. The CDR3 region has the DNA TGTGCCAGCAGCCCTCACGGGCAGAACTATGGCTACACCTTC. It specifies CASSPHGQNYGYTF.

The V and J genes are TRBV20-1 and TRBJ2-1; 8 bases match TRBD1. The CDR3 is 12 amino acids. The ends lost 3 bases at V and 9 bases at J; junction bases unmatched: 4. Per the germline V gene, CDR1 is DFQATT and CDR2 is SNEGSKA (reference sequence). CDR3 DNA: TGCAGTGCTAGTGCAGGGGGCAGTGAGCAGTTCTTC. It translates to CSASAGGSEQFF.

This chain connects TRBV12-3 or TRBV12-4 to TRBJ1-5; 7 bases are shared with TRBD1. This CDR3 contains 14 residues. The J segment lost 8 bases and the V segment lost 2 bases, leaving 6 bases of the junction unmatched. The CDR3 sequence is CASSLQGQLKPQHF. In nucleotides, the CDR3 is TGTGCCAGCAGTTTACAGGGACAGCTGAAGCCCCAGCATTTT.

This clonotype was recorded many times. V and J are TRBV7-3 and TRBJ2-3, with D possibly TRBD2 on 5 matching bases. This CDR3 has 14 amino acids. V was shortened by 2 bases and J by 4 bases, with 10 bases between the two germline ends. Germline V gives CDR1 SGHTA, CDR2 FQGTGA. CDR3 loop: CASSLGLASDTQYF. In DNA, the CDR3 is TGTGCCAGCAGCTTAGGGCTAGCATCAGATACGCAGTATTTT.

On this clonotype itself: A junction end diverges from the germline sequence, so it may reflect a read error. This CDR3 is CACRSNRGKAYEQYF. In DNA form, the CDR3 reads TGTGCCTGCAGGTCCAACAGGGGAAAGGCCTACGAGCAGTACTTC. The chain has TRBV3-1 and TRBJ2-7; 7 nucleotides match TRBD1. This CDR3 region has 15 residues. Per the germline V gene, CDR1 is LGHDT and CDR2 is YNNKEL (reference sequence).

The sample holds many counts of this clonotype. The V gene is TRBV12-3 or TRBV12-4, the J gene TRBJ1-1, with D perhaps TRBD1 (5 bases). The CDR3 loop spans 15 amino acids. Deletions cut 4 bases from V and 10 bases from J, with 22 bases between. The CDR3 DNA sequence: TGTGCCAGCAGTTCTGCAACCCCCTCCCGGGGGGGAGCTTTCTTT. Translating gives CASSSATPSRGGAFF.

The chain has TRBV5-1 and TRBJ1-1, with D possibly TRBD1 on 5 matching bases. The V gene's germline CDR1 is SGHRS and CDR2 YFSETQ. V was clipped by 4 bases and J by 5 bases, with 18 bases between them. This CDR3 has 15 amino acids. The chain's CDR3 is CASSPNPWGRTEAFF. CDR3 DNA: TGCGCCAGCAGCCCTAACCCCTGGGGGAGGACTGAAGCTTTCTTT.

In its sample, this clonotype was seen many times. The chain employs TRBV10-3 and TRBJ1-2; D remains ambiguous. The CDR3 sequence is 13 residues long. Germline values: CDR1 ENHRY, CDR2 SYGVKD. Trimming took 3 bases from V and 2 from J, leaving 7 bases between them. Here the CDR3 DNA reads TGTGCCATCAGTGATGTAGGGAACTATGGCTACACCTTC. As protein: CAISDVGNYGYTF.

This clonotype was counted many times. The V call is TRBV20-1, the J call TRBJ2-3; TRBD2 matches 8 bases. With 6 bases clipped from V and 4 bases from J, the junction kept 12 bases outside the gene matches. The germline gives CDR1 DFQATT, CDR2 SNEGSKA (reference sequence). The CDR3 is 15 amino acids. CDR3 region: CSAPPSGSRSDTQYF. Here the CDR3 DNA reads TGCAGTGCCCCTCCGAGCGGGAGTAGGTCAGATACGCAGTATTTT.